This passage covers 23 T cell receptor beta chains from one sample sequenced in a study of monozygotic twins with inflammatory bowel disease. No DNA is given; TCRdb re-called the 5' RACE reads and lists each CDR3 protein once. Recorded for this sample: some 170,000 distinct CDR3 sequences. What was sequenced was blood. These receptors were taken from a human donor with ulcerative colitis or Crohn's disease, or a healthy co-twin of an affected twin (not recorded which).

The genes are TRBV14 and TRBJ2-6; TCRdb designates TRBD2, a call that cannot be tested without DNA. The CDR3 has 20 amino acids. In germline, CDR1 is SGHDN, CDR2 FVKESK. CDR3 sequence reads: CASSQDHAWGGIAGANVLTF.

The chain's CDR3 is CDSSLVVTDTQYF. The rearrangement uses TRBV5-1 and TRBJ2-3. The CDR3 extends over 13 amino acids. Germline V gives CDR1 SGHRS, CDR2 YFSETQ.

The chain employs TRBV3-1 and TRBJ2-7; lacking DNA, the TRBD1 call made by TCRdb goes unchecked. The CDR3 totals 17 residues. Germline V CDR1 and CDR2: LGHDT, YNNKEL (reference sequence). The CDR3 here is CASSPPRTGSRSYEQYF.

This chain links TRBV28 with TRBJ2-7. CDR3 length: 14 residues. Germline V CDR1 and CDR2: MDHEN, SYDVKM. The CDR3 is CASSLLAVSYEQYF.

This sequence joins TRBV28 and TRBJ1-1. The CDR3 sequence is 12 residues long. The germline V gene has CDR1 MDHEN and CDR2 SYDVKM. Here the CDR3 reads CASTTHGTEAFF.

The chain links TRBV20-1 to TRBJ2-3; TCRdb outputs TRBD2, but without DNA this stays unchecked. CDR1 DFQATT and CDR2 SNEGSKA come from the germline V gene (reference sequence). The CDR3 is 14 residues long. CDR3 amino acids: CSASPAGVVDTQYF.

This chain links TRBV12-3 or TRBV12-4 with TRBJ1-2; TCRdb's D call of TRBD1 is untestable without DNA. CDR3 length: 14 amino acids. CDR3 protein: CASSLLGGGYGYTF.

The CDR3 reads CASSLDRVNAGELFF. This rearrangement joins TRBV2 to TRBJ2-2; TCRdb's assignment of TRBD1 cannot be checked, as there is no DNA. This CDR3 is 15 amino acids long. Germline CDR1 is SNHLY and CDR2 is FYNNEI.

This chain connects TRBV9 to TRBJ2-7; TCRdb's D call of TRBD1 is untestable without DNA. From germline, CDR1 is SGDLS and CDR2 YYNGEE. The CDR3 length is 14 residues. The CDR3 protein is CASSVRVRIDEQYF.

The genes are TRBV4-1 and TRBJ2-1; TCRdb returns TRBD1, unconfirmable since there is no DNA. The germline V gene has CDR1 MGHRA and CDR2 YSYEKL. The CDR3 contains 16 residues. The CDR3 here is CASSSPEARAYNEQFF.

The genes are TRBV20-1 and TRBJ2-1; the D call of TRBD2 rests on TCRdb alone, since no DNA is present to check it. The CDR3 runs to 18 residues. CDR1 and CDR2 from the germline V gene are DFQATT and SNEGSKA (reference sequence). CDR3 in amino acids: CSARDRGSGGLSYNEQFF.

The chain carries TRBV5-1 and TRBJ1-4; TCRdb designates TRBD1, a call that cannot be tested without DNA. The CDR3 is 15 residues long. Per the germline V gene, CDR1 is SGHRS and CDR2 is YFSETQ. The CDR3 here is CASSRDRGANEKLFF.

The CDR3 spells CASSSSRGSNEQFF. The chain employs TRBV7-8 and TRBJ2-1; lacking DNA, the TRBD1 call made by TCRdb goes unchecked. This CDR3 comprises 14 residues. Germline assignment: CDR1 SGHVS and CDR2 FQNEAQ.

This rearrangement joins TRBV28 to TRBJ2-7; absent DNA, TCRdb's TRBD1 call cannot be checked. Germline CDR1 reads MDHEN; CDR2 reads SYDVKM. This CDR3 is 15 amino acids long. CDR3 loop: CASSLGTESSYEQYF.

The CDR3 loop is CASSEADIMDEQFF. The V gene is TRBV10-1, the J gene TRBJ2-1. The CDR3 is 14 residues long. Germline CDR1 WNHNN, CDR2 SYGVQD (reference sequence).

The gene calls are TRBV7-9 and TRBJ2-5; TCRdb outputs TRBD1, but without DNA this stays unchecked. Germline assignment: CDR1 SEHNR and CDR2 FQNEAQ (reference sequence). The CDR3 totals 13 residues. The chain's CDR3 is CASRNRGQETQYF.

V is TRBV20-1 and J is TRBJ1-3; TCRdb's D call of TRBD1 is untestable without DNA. The CDR3 sequence is 13 residues long. The V gene's germline CDR1 is DFQATT and CDR2 SNEGSKA (reference sequence). CDR3: CSARPQGGNTIYF.

The V and J genes are TRBV3-1 and TRBJ1-1; TCRdb proposes TRBD1, but this gene call is untestable without DNA. The CDR3 covers 15 residues. Germline V gene sequence: CDR1 LGHDT, CDR2 YNNKEL (reference sequence). The CDR3 sequence: CASSHTGAMNTEAFF.

The chain is built from TRBV3-1 and TRBJ2-3; as DNA is missing, the TRBD1 call by TCRdb cannot be tested. The germline V gene has CDR1 LGHDT and CDR2 YNNKEL (reference sequence). The CDR3 spans 15 residues. The CDR3 is CASSPRDQGGDTQYF.

The chain carries TRBV11-2 and TRBJ2-1; the TCRdb D gene call, TRBD2, has no DNA to confirm it. The CDR3 sequence is 16 residues long. Per germline, CDR1 SGHAT and CDR2 FQNNGV. CDR3 region: CASTKGLAGGIGEQFF.

The genes are TRBV12-3 or TRBV12-4 and TRBJ2-2. This CDR3 is 12 amino acids long. The CDR3 loop reads CASSPRRRELFF.

The chain carries TRBV5-6 and TRBJ1-2. Germline V gene sequence: CDR1 SGHDT, CDR2 YYEEEE. The CDR3 is made up of 13 amino acids. The CDR3 sequence is CASSLVVSDGYTF.

The gene calls are TRBV7-2 and TRBJ2-1. The CDR3 extends over 14 amino acids. Germline-derived CDR1 and CDR2 are SGHTA and FQGNSA. CDR3 in amino acids: CASSLVLDRFGQFF.